One and the same sample provided the 27 T cell receptor beta chains below, sequenced in a study of cytomegalovirus exposure and HLA in healthy donors. The PCR used 60 Vbeta and 13 Jbeta primers. Data came from immunoSEQ multiplex PCR; TCRdb stores just in-frame clones and leaves some out. The sample has 150,000 or so clones, 60% to 80% seen once; the top ten hold 0.5% to 0.85%. Sequencing used PBMCs. Receptors originate from a male donor in good health and CMV-seronegative.

The chain combines TRBV7-3 with TRBJ1-6, with D possibly TRBD1 on 6 matching bases. V was trimmed by 5 bases and J by 7 bases, leaving 9 bases between them. This CDR3 has 13 amino acids. The germline CDR1 and CDR2 sequences are SGHTA and FQGTGA. CDR3 nucleotides: TGTGCCAGCAGCGCCACAGGGAATTCACCCCTCCACTTT. Amino acid sequence: CASSATGNSPLHF.

This clone appeared a single time. The rearrangement links TRBV19 to TRBJ1-5; 7 bases line up with TRBD1. Trimming cost V 5 bases and J 0 bases; bases outside gene matches: 10. The CDR3 spans 17 residues. Germline values: CDR1 LNHDA, CDR2 SQIVND (reference sequence). CDR3 protein: CASSFLPGQHSNQPQHF. CDR3 nucleotides: TGTGCCAGTAGTTTCCTACCGGGACAGCATAGCAATCAGCCCCAGCATTTT.

The CDR3 DNA reads TGTGCCAGCAGCTTAGACAGGGGGCTTTACAATGAGCAGTTCTTC. Its translation is CASSLDRGLYNEQFF. This rearrangement joins TRBV7-2 to TRBJ2-1, with 9 nucleotides matching TRBD1. The CDR3 length is 15 residues. V gave up 1 base and J gave up 4 bases; unmatched junction bases: 2. Germline CDR1 and CDR2: SGHTA and FQGNSA.

The gene calls are TRBV5-1 and TRBJ2-1; the match to TRBD2 covers 13 bases. CDR1 is SGHRS and CDR2 is YFSETQ in the germline V gene. The CDR3 spans 16 residues. V was clipped by 4 bases and J by 7 bases; unmatched bases: 8. CDR3 sequence (DNA): TGCGCCAGCAGCGAACCGGGACTAGCGGGAAGAAATGAGCAGTTCTTC. Translation gives CASSEPGLAGRNEQFF.

A remark on this clone: Other DNA sequences in this sample translate to the same CDR3. The chain employs TRBV5-4 and TRBJ2-7; 7 positions match TRBD2. The V segment lost 2 bases and the J segment 2 bases; nucleotides outside the gene matches: 1. CDR1 is SGHNT, CDR2 YYREEE, per germline (reference sequence). This CDR3 region has 13 residues. The CDR3 loop reads CASSLAGPYEQYF. The CDR3 DNA reads TGTGCCAGCAGCTTAGCGGGGCCCTACGAGCAGTACTTC.

The gene calls are TRBV18 and TRBJ2-2; D not resolved. The CDR3 loop spans 14 amino acids. The V and J ends lost 2 bases and 3 bases respectively, with 7 bases between them. CDR1 is KGHSH and CDR2 is LQKENI in the germline V gene. The CDR3 region has the DNA TGTGCCAGCTCACCAAGTCCGGACACCGGGGAGCTGTTTTTT. The encoded protein is CASSPSPDTGELFF.

As concerns this clone: At one boundary the junction diverges from the germline segment, which might be a read error. The chain joins TRBV7-9 to TRBJ2-5; TRBD2 aligns across 8 bases. Looked up from germline, CDR1 is SEHNR and CDR2 is FQNEAQ (reference sequence). The CDR3 sequence is 15 residues long. The CDR3 spells CSSSPARGGVETQYF. DNA for the CDR3: TGTTCCAGCAGCCCAGCCCGGGGGGGCGTTGAGACCCAGTACTTC.

The V and J genes are TRBV27 and TRBJ2-1; D is uncertain. With 4 bases removed from V and 8 bases from J, the gap between germline ends came to 6 bases. CDR3 length: 11 residues. CDR1 is MNHEY, CDR2 SMNVEV, per germline (reference sequence). CDR3 sequence reads: CASSYRDEQFF. The CDR3 DNA reads as TGTGCCAGCAGTTACCGGGATGAGCAGTTCTTC.

This chain connects TRBV27 to TRBJ2-7; the match to TRBD1 covers 9 bases. V was pared by 2 bases and J by 7 bases, with 12 bases of the junction left unmatched. The CDR3 runs to 16 residues. CDR1 MNHEY and CDR2 SMNVEV come from the germline V gene (reference sequence). The CDR3 DNA reads TGTGCCAGCAGTTTAGGACAGGGGCAAATCGGGTTGGAGCAGTACTTC. Amino acid sequence: CASSLGQGQIGLEQYF.

This chain joins TRBV19 and TRBJ1-2; a possible D gene is TRBD1 (5 bases). Trimming left V 4 bases short and J 4 bases short, with 10 bases between. This CDR3 spans 13 amino acids. CDR1 and CDR2 from the germline V gene are LNHDA and SQIVND (reference sequence). This chain's CDR3 is CASSTGGAYGYTF. CDR3 coding DNA: TGTGCCAGTAGTACAGGTGGGGCCTATGGCTACACCTTC.

The chain couples TRBV19 to TRBJ2-1; TRBD2 might be the D (6 bases). The length of the CDR3 is 16 residues. V lost 0 bases and J lost 1, with 10 bases in between. CDR1 and CDR2 from the germline V gene are LNHDA and SQIVND (reference sequence). The CDR3 sequence is CASSIDLASSYNEQFF. CDR3 nucleotides: TGTGCCAGTAGTATAGATCTAGCGAGTTCCTACAATGAGCAGTTCTTC. The full variable domain, its missing parts supplied by reference TRBV19 and TRBJ2-1, is DGGITQSPKYLFRKEGQNVTLSCEQNLNHDAMYWYRQDPGQGLRLIYYSQIVNDFQKGDIAEGYSVSREKKESFPLTVTSAQKNPTAFYLCASSIDLASSYNEQFFGPGTRLTVL.

The CDR3 region is CASSFYLDRENEQFF. Written as DNA, the CDR3 is TGTGCCAGCAGTTTTTATCTGGACAGGGAGAATGAGCAGTTCTTC. The V gene is TRBV27, the J gene TRBJ2-1; 8 nucleotides align to TRBD1. The germline CDR1 and CDR2 sequences are MNHEY and SMNVEV (reference sequence). Trimming at V came to 3 bases and at J to 7 bases, leaving 8 bases not matched to a gene. The CDR3 is made up of 15 amino acids.

This clone appeared a single time. The chain carries TRBV19 and TRBJ2-1, with a weak D call TRBD1 (6 bases). The CDR3 loop spans 15 amino acids. The germline V gene has CDR1 LNHDA and CDR2 SQIVND (reference sequence). Trimming left V 10 bases short and J 1 base short, with 17 bases between. The CDR3 loop reads CATAPGVLSYNEQFF. The CDR3 DNA reads as TGTGCCACCGCCCCAGGGGTACTATCCTACAATGAGCAGTTCTTC.

The chain combines TRBV6-5 with TRBJ2-1, with 11 positions matching TRBD2. The ends lost 0 bases at V and 13 bases at J; junction bases unmatched: 5. The CDR3 has 14 amino acids. CDR1 is MNHEY and CDR2 is SVGAGI in the germline V gene. CDR3: CASSYSTSGNFQFF. The CDR3 DNA reads as TGTGCCAGCAGTTACTCGACTAGCGGGAATTTTCAGTTCTTC.

The chain combines TRBV5-4 with TRBJ2-5; 12 nucleotides align to TRBD2. Germline-derived CDR1 and CDR2 are SGHNT and YYREEE (reference sequence). Unmatched junction bases numbered 3, after V lost 4 bases and J lost 2 bases. The CDR3 is 15 residues long. The CDR3 region is CASSALAGGQETQYF. The CDR3 bases are TGTGCCAGCAGCGCACTAGCGGGAGGTCAAGAGACCCAGTACTTC.

The CDR3 DNA follows: TGTGCCAGCAGCCCGTCTAGCGGGAGGGCGGATGAGCAGTTCTTC. Translation gives CASSPSSGRADEQFF. The rearrangement links TRBV11-3 to TRBJ2-1; 12 bases match TRBD2. Germline V gene lookup returns CDR1 SGHNT and CDR2 YENEEA. The CDR3 contains 15 residues. The ends lost 5 bases at V and 8 bases at J; junction bases unmatched: 7.

This chain links TRBV7-9 with TRBJ2-7, with unresolved D. In germline, CDR1 is SEHNR, CDR2 FQNEAQ (reference sequence). The germline V and J ends were trimmed by 1 base and 3 bases, with 16 bases remaining between them. The CDR3 consists of 16 residues. CDR3 coding DNA: TGTGCCAGCAGCTTAGAATCGTCACATTTCCGCTACGAGCAGTACTTC. Encoded protein: CASSLESSHFRYEQYF.

This clone was found once. The chain employs TRBV5-1 and TRBJ2-3; D unclear. CDR1 and CDR2 (germline): SGHRS, YFSETQ. This CDR3 has 14 residues. Trimming stripped 0 bases from V and 4 bases from J, with 9 bases between. The CDR3 DNA reads TGCGCCAGCAGCTTGGAACTGGGCGCAGATACGCAGTATTTT. This codes for CASSLELGADTQYF.

This clone has only one observation. The V call is TRBV4-1, the J call TRBJ2-1; 7 nucleotides match TRBD1. The V gene end was trimmed by 0 bases and the J gene end by 0 bases; junction bases not matched to a gene: 5. The CDR3 consists of 17 residues. CDR1 MGHRA and CDR2 YSYEKL come from the germline V gene. The CDR3 sequence: CASSQDPGQSSYNEQFF. CDR3 sequence (DNA): TGCGCCAGCAGCCAAGATCCGGGACAGAGCTCCTACAATGAGCAGTTCTTC.

The table lists this clone with a count of one. The V gene is TRBV5-5, the J gene TRBJ1-1, with D maybe TRBD1 (5 bases). The CDR3 totals 12 residues. Between the trimmed V and J ends, which lost 3 bases and 8 bases, there was a span of 11 bases. From germline, CDR1 is SGHKS and CDR2 YYEKEE (reference sequence). This CDR3 is CASSSETEEAFF. The CDR3 DNA reads as TGTGCCAGCAGCTCCGAGACAGAAGAAGCTTTCTTT.

The genes are TRBV7-9 and TRBJ1-4; no clear D. The CDR3 has 15 residues. Trimming took off 0 bases at V and 2 bases at J, with 7 bases between the two ends. In germline, CDR1 is SEHNR, CDR2 FQNEAQ (reference sequence). Here the CDR3 DNA reads TGTGCCAGCAGCTTAGCGACTGCGACTAATGAAAAACTGTTTTTT. Its protein product is CASSLATATNEKLFF.

The chain recombines TRBV29-1 with TRBJ1-5; D perhaps matches TRBD1 (5 bases). This CDR3 comprises 14 residues. The V end was cut by 6 bases, the J end by 1 base, with 13 bases between. Germline values: CDR1 SQVTM, CDR2 ANQGSEA. As DNA, the CDR3 is TGCAGCGTGGGTGGAGACAGAAGCAATCAGCCCCAGCATTTT. It yields the protein CSVGGDRSNQPQHF.

V is TRBV4-2 and J is TRBJ2-3; 14 bases fit TRBD2. Germline V gives CDR1 LGHNA, CDR2 YNFKEQ. The CDR3 spans 19 residues. V was clipped by 6 bases and J by 0 bases; unmatched bases: 11. In DNA, the CDR3 is TGTGCCAGCAGGGAGTGGGGACTAGCGGGAGCGGGTAGCACAGATACGCAGTATTTT. Translated, it gives CASREWGLAGAGSTDTQYF.

The chain recombines TRBV11-2 with TRBJ2-7, with TRBD2 identical over 9 bases. Losses at the gene ends were 1 base for V and 1 base for J; bases not matched to a gene: 5. Germline assignment: CDR1 SGHAT and CDR2 FQNNGV. CDR3 size: 16 residues. Here the CDR3 DNA reads TGTGCCAGCAGCTTAGTAGCGGGAGCCCTATCCTACGAGCAGTACTTC. Its translation: CASSLVAGALSYEQYF.

The rearrangement links TRBV6-6 to TRBJ1-6; TRBD1 might be the D (5 bases). Germline V gene sequence: CDR1 MNHNY, CDR2 SVGAGI (reference sequence). The CDR3 consists of 16 residues. With 0 bases removed from V and 1 base from J, the gap between germline ends came to 7 bases. This CDR3 is CASSYSDSSYNSPLHF. CDR3 DNA: TGTGCCAGCAGTTACTCAGACAGTTCCTATAATTCACCCCTCCACTTT.

The chain combines TRBV5-1 with TRBJ2-7, with D tentatively TRBD2 (7 bases). The CDR3 is made up of 13 amino acids. Deletions cut 0 bases from V and 6 bases from J, with 10 bases between. Looked up from germline, CDR1 is SGHRS and CDR2 is YFSETQ. Here the CDR3 reads CASSLAGGAEQYF. The CDR3 DNA reads TGCGCCAGCAGCTTGGCGGGGGGCGCCGAGCAGTACTTC.

The DNA for the CDR3 is TGTGCCAGCAGCCAAGCCAGGGGGGACACTGAAGCTTTCTTT. Translation: CASSQARGDTEAFF. The chain has TRBV4-2 and TRBJ1-1, with 7 bases aligning to TRBD1. V shed 1 base and J 3 bases; nucleotides not matched to a gene: 2. This CDR3 region has 14 residues. CDR1 is LGHNA and CDR2 is YNFKEQ in the germline V gene.